This TCR beta chain was sequenced during a study of chemoradiotherapy in HPV16-positive cancers. Study-wide background: Candidate HPV-specific T-cell clones and common TCR motifs came from functional assays in a couple of HPV16-positive patients.

This CDR3 contains 14 residues. Germline-derived CDR1 and CDR2 are MGHRA and YSYEKL. The V end lost 4 bases, the J end lost 3 bases, and 11 bases lay between the germline ends. Libraries were prepared by immunoSEQ multiplex PCR; TCRdb keeps only in-frame clonotypes and omits some of them. The sample consists of around 13,000 clones, 60% to 80% of them appearing once. This clone occurred a few times. The sequence was collected from a human donor with HPV-associated anogenital cancer. The rearrangement links TRBV4-1 to TRBJ2-3; weak D call: TRBD2 (5 bases). The specimen was obtained from a patient who underwent chemoradiotherapy. CDR3 coding DNA: TGCGCCAGCAGCCGCAGCACGGGGACAGATACGCAGTATTTT. Protein sequence: CASSRSTGTDTQYF.